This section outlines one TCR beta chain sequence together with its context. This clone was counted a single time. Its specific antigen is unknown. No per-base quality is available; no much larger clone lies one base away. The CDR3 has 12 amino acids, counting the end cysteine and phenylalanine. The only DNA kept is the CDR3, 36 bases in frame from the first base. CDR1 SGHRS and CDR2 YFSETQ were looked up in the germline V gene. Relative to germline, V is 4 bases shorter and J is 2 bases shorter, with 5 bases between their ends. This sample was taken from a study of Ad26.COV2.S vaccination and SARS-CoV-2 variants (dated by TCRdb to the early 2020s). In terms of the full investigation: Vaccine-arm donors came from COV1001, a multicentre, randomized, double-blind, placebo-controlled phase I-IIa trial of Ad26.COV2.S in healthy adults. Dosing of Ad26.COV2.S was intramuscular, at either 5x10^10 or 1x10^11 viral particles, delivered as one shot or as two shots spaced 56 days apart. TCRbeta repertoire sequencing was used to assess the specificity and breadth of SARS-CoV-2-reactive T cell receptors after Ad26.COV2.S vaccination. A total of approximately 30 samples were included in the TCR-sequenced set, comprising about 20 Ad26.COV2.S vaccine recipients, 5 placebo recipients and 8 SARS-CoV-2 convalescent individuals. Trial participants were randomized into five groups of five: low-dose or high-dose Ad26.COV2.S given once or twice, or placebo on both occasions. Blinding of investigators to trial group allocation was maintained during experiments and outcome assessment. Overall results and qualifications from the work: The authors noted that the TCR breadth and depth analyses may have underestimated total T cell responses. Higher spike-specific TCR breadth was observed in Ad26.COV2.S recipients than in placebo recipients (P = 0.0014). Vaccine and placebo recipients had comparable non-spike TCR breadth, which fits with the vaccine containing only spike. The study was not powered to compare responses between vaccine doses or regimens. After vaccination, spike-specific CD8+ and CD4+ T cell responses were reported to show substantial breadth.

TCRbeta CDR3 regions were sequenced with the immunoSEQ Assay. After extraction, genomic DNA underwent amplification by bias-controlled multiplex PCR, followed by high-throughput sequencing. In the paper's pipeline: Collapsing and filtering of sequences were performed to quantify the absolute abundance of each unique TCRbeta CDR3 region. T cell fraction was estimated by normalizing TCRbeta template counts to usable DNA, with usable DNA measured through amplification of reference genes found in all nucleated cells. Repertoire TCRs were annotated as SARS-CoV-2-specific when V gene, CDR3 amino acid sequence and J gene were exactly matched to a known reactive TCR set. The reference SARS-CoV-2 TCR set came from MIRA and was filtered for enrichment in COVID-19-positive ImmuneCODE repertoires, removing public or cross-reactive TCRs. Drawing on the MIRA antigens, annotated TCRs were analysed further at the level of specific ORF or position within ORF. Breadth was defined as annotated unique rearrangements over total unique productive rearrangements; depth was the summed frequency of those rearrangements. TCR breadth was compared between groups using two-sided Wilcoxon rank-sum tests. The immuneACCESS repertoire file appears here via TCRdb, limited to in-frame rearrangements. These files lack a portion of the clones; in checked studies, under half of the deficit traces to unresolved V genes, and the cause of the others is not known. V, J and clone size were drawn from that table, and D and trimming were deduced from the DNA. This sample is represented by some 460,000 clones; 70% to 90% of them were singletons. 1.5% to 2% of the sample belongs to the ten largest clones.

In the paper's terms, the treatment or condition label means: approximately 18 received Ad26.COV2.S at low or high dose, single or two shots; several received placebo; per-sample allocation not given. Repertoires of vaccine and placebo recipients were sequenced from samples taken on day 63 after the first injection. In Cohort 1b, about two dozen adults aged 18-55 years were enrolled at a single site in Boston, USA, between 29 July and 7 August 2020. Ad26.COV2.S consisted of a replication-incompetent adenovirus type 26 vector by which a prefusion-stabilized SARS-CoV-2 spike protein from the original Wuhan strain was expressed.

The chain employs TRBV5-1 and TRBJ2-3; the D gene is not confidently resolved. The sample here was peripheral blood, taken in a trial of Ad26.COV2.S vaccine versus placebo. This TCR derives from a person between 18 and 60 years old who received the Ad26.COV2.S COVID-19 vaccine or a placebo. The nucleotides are TGCGCCAGCAGCCCCGTCACAGATACGCAGTATTTT. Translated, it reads CASSPVTDTQYF.